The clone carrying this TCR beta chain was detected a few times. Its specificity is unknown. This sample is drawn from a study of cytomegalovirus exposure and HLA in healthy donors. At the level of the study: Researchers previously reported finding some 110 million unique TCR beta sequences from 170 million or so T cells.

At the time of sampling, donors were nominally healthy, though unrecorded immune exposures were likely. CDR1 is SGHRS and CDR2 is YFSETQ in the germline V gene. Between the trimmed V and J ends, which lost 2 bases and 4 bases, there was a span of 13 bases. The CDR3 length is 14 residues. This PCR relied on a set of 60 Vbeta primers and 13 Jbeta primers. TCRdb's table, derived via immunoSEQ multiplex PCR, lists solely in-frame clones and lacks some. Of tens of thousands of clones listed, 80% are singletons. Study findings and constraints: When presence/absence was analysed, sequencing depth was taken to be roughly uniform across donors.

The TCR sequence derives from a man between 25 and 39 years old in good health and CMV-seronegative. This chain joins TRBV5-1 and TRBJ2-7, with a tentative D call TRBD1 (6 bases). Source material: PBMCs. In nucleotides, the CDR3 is TGCGCCAGCAGCTTTGGGACAAGTATGTACGAGCAGTACTTC. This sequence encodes CASSFGTSMYEQYF.